Below are 20 T cell receptor beta chains sequenced from a single sample in a study of OX40 agonist ivuxolimab in advanced cancers. TCRdb's copy holds only in-frame clones and misses some; the assay was immunoSEQ multiplex PCR. The sample carries approximately 84,000 clones, around 94% recorded once. The starting material was CD4+ or CD8+ T cells sorted from blood, obtained in a trial of the OX40 agonist ivuxolimab. These receptors all stem from an adult with an advanced solid tumor such as melanoma, head and neck, liver or kidney cancer.

The chain combines TRBV5-1 with TRBJ1-1; D unclear. Between the trimmed V and J ends, which lost 4 bases and 5 bases, there was a span of 18 bases. This CDR3 has 15 residues. Germline values: CDR1 SGHRS, CDR2 YFSETQ. This CDR3 reads CASSAGWTAGTEAFF. CDR3 in DNA: TGCGCCAGCAGCGCAGGATGGACGGCCGGAACTGAAGCTTTCTTT.

This chain links TRBV5-6 with TRBJ1-1, with D possibly being TRBD1 (6 bases). This CDR3 has 15 residues. V dropped 2 bases and J dropped 3 bases, with 14 bases sitting between them. Germline CDR1 is SGHDT and CDR2 is YYEEEE. The CDR3 sequence is CASSFYRVIHTEAFF. The CDR3 DNA is TGTGCCAGCAGCTTCTACAGGGTTATTCACACTGAAGCTTTCTTT. Full variable domain (rest looked up from reference TRBV5-6 and TRBJ1-1): DAGVTQSPTHLIKTRGQQVTLRCSPKSGHDTVSWYQQALGQGPQFIFQYYEEEERQRGNFPDRFSGHQFPNYSSELNVNALLLGDSALYLCASSFYRVIHTEAFFGQGTRLTVV.

This chain joins TRBV27 and TRBJ2-1; TRBD2 matches 12 bases. V was pared by 5 bases and J by 7 bases, with 6 bases of the junction left unmatched. The CDR3 contains 15 residues. Germline lookup yields CDR1 MNHEY and CDR2 SMNVEV (reference sequence). The CDR3 DNA follows: TGTGCCAGCAGTCCCCGACTAGCGGGAGTAAATGAGCAGTTCTTC. Translated: CASSPRLAGVNEQFF.

The rearrangement joins TRBV27 to TRBJ2-3; 8 positions agree with TRBD2. The CDR3 is 15 amino acids. Trimming removed 8 bases from V and 4 bases from J; junction bases left unmatched: 11. CDR1 and CDR2 (germline): MNHEY, SMNVEV (reference sequence). The CDR3 loop reads CASHERGQGADTQYF. The CDR3, as DNA: TGTGCCAGCCACGAGCGGGGGCAAGGCGCAGATACGCAGTATTTT.

The gene calls are TRBV27 and TRBJ2-7, with 8 bases that match TRBD2. CDR1 is MNHEY, CDR2 SMNVEV, per germline (reference sequence). The CDR3 has 13 residues. The V and J ends lost 5 bases and 3 bases, in that order; junction bases with no gene match: 3. The CDR3 DNA reads as TGTGCCAGCAGTCGCGGGAGGATCTACGAGCAGTACTTC. Protein product: CASSRGRIYEQYF.

This rearrangement joins TRBV4-3 to TRBJ2-1; 13 bases are shared with TRBD2. V was clipped by 4 bases and J by 7 bases; unmatched bases: 13. This CDR3 comprises 18 residues. The germline CDR1 and CDR2 sequences are LGHNA and YSLEER. Written as DNA, the CDR3 is TGCGCCAGCAGCCCCCCTGTCACACTAGCGGGGGGGCCTAATGAGCAGTTCTTC. Protein sequence: CASSPPVTLAGGPNEQFF.

The chain joins TRBV23-1 to TRBJ2-7; the match to TRBD1 covers 9 bases. TRBV23-1 carries the ORF label, with uncertain function. V lost 6 bases to trimming and J lost 2 bases; unmatched junction nucleotides: 2. This CDR3 is 13 amino acids long. The CDR3, as DNA: TGCGCCAGCAGGGGGGACAGGGCCTACGAGCAGTACTTC. This translates into CASRGDRAYEQYF.

The chain recombines TRBV4-2 with TRBJ2-7; 12 positions agree with TRBD1. CDR1 LGHNA and CDR2 YNFKEQ come from the germline V gene. V shed 0 bases, J shed 7 bases, and the junction held 7 bases outside the gene matches. This CDR3 has 16 amino acids. The CDR3: CASSQERDRGLYEQYF. The CDR3 nucleotides read TGTGCCAGCAGCCAAGAACGGGACAGGGGGCTTTATGAGCAGTACTTC.

The chain joins TRBV11-2 to TRBJ2-7; tentatively, D is TRBD2 (5 bases). Trimming pared 4 bases from V and 9 bases from J, leaving 22 bases between. The CDR3 extends over 15 amino acids. The germline V gene encodes CDR1 SGHAT and CDR2 FQNNGV. CDR3 loop: CASSSGSAADRGQYF. The CDR3 DNA follows: TGTGCCAGCAGCTCCGGGTCAGCGGCCGACCGGGGGCAGTACTTC.

The J gene is TRBJ1-5, the V gene TRBV10-3, with 7 bases identical to TRBD1. The germline CDR1 and CDR2 sequences are ENHRY and SYGVKD. CDR3 length: 12 residues. V dropped 11 bases and J dropped 4; count of bases not matched to a gene: 5. The CDR3 sequence is CAVGTANQPQHF. In DNA form, the CDR3 reads TGTGCCGTAGGGACAGCAAATCAGCCCCAGCATTTT.

The rearrangement uses TRBV13 and TRBJ2-5; 8 nucleotides match TRBD1. The CDR3 has 14 residues. Losses at the gene ends were 1 base for V and 5 bases for J; bases not matched to a gene: 3. Germline V CDR1 and CDR2: PRHDT, FYEKMQ (reference sequence). The CDR3, as DNA: TGTGCCAGCAGCTTAGCAGGGGGCGCTGAGACCCAGTACTTC. Its protein product is CASSLAGGAETQYF.

The rearrangement uses TRBV11-3 and TRBJ1-1; D perhaps matches TRBD1 (5 bases). V was pared by 3 bases and J by 0 bases, with 11 bases between. The length of the CDR3 is 15 residues. Germline lookup yields CDR1 SGHNT and CDR2 YENEEA. CDR3 in amino acids: CASSLGGSMNTEAFF. CDR3 sequence (DNA): TGTGCCAGCAGCTTGGGGGGGTCTATGAACACTGAAGCTTTCTTT.

As concerns this clone: As the CDR3 is not closed by the conserved phenylalanine or tryptophan, this likely results from a read error. The limits of the CDR3 on the DNA are not certain, so only TCRdb's listed CDR3 is given. The chain recombines TRBV18 with TRBJ2-3; the table names TRBD2, a call not compared with the DNA. Germline CDR1 reads KGHSH; CDR2 reads LQKENI. The CDR3 is 9 amino acids long, termini counted. CDR3 sequence: CASSPSTGG.

The CDR3 here is CASSLVVGGASEEETQYF. DNA for the CDR3: TGTGCCAGCAGTTTAGTTGTTGGGGGGGCTAGCGAGGAAGAGACCCAGTACTTC. The chain employs TRBV28 and TRBJ2-5; perhaps TRBD2 as D (7 bases). Germline V CDR1 and CDR2: MDHEN, SYDVKM. The length of the CDR3 is 18 residues. V was trimmed by 2 bases and J by 3 bases, leaving 22 bases between them.

The J gene is TRBJ1-2, the V gene TRBV6-6; 7 bases line up with TRBD1. From germline, CDR1 is MNHNY and CDR2 SVGAGI (reference sequence). Losses at the gene ends were 4 bases for V and 3 bases for J; bases not matched to a gene: 5. The CDR3 contains 14 residues. CDR3 sequence: CASSSTGTHYGYTF. CDR3 coding DNA: TGTGCCAGCAGTTCGACAGGGACGCACTATGGCTACACCTTC.

The J gene is TRBJ2-7, the V gene TRBV7-9; no definite D call. The germline gives CDR1 SEHNR, CDR2 FQNEAQ (reference sequence). The CDR3 runs 11 residues. V was pared by 8 bases and J by 2 bases, with 7 bases between. CDR3 coding DNA: TGTGCCAGCGAATCGGCCTACGAGCAGTACTTC. This translates into CASESAYEQYF.

V and J are TRBV19 and TRBJ1-5; D is undetermined. V lost 3 bases and J lost 8, with 11 bases in between. Germline assignment: CDR1 LNHDA and CDR2 SQIVND (reference sequence). The CDR3 totals 13 residues. DNA for the CDR3: TGTGCCAGTAGTATCTGGGTAATCGAGCCCCAGCATTTT. Its translation: CASSIWVIEPQHF.

Written as DNA, the CDR3 is TGTGCCAGCAGCTCCACGACAGGGACGCTAGCGAGTTACTACGAGCAGTACTTC. As protein: CASSSTTGTLASYYEQYF. This rearrangement joins TRBV7-9 to TRBJ2-7; maybe TRBD1 (7 bases). The CDR3 has 18 amino acids. Per germline, CDR1 SEHNR and CDR2 FQNEAQ (reference sequence). Trimming left V 4 bases short and J 3 bases short, with 25 bases between. Together with reference TRBV7-9 and TRBJ2-7, the CDR3 gives the full variable domain: DTGVSQNPRHKITKRGQNVTFRCDPISEHNRLYWYRQTLGQGPEFLTYFQNEAQLEKSRLLSDRFSAERPKGSFSTLEIQRTEQGDSAMYLCASSSTTGTLASYYEQYFGPGTRLTVT.

The gene calls are TRBV9 and TRBJ1-2; 7 positions agree with TRBD1. J gave up 4 bases and V 0 bases, and 12 bases lay outside the gene matches. CDR1 and CDR2 (germline): SGDLS, YYNGEE. This CDR3 comprises 17 residues. CDR3 nucleotides: TGTGCCAGCAGCGTAGTAGATCAAAAGGGACAGTCCTATGGCTACACCTTC. Its protein product is CASSVVDQKGQSYGYTF.

This clone was counted a few times. V is TRBV7-9 and J is TRBJ1-5; D is unresolved. The CDR3 has 12 residues. V was shortened by 1 base and J by 5 bases, with 3 bases between the two germline ends. Germline loops: CDR1 SEHNR, CDR2 FQNEAQ (reference sequence). The CDR3, as DNA: TGTGCCAGCAGCTTAGGTTATCAGCCCCAGCATTTT. Translation: CASSLGYQPQHF.